Below, one T cell receptor (beta chain) is given with its context. Its matching antigen is unknown. The source of the sample is a study of T cell responses to AZD1222 COVID-19 vaccine. General study points: Distributed over spike, vaccine-associated CD4 TCRs predominated at 160-218 and 743-854. Clonal diversity was possibly underestimated; the donors were predominantly white British and more often female.

Clones were read by immunoSEQ multiplex PCR, and TCRdb kept only the in-frame ones, dropping some. The table has some 83,000 clones, approximately 90% seen once. The sequence derives from an adult in good health. The sequencing used peripheral blood, collected on day 0 of AZD1222 vaccination.

CDR3 nucleotides: TGTGCCAGCAGCCTTTTCGGACAGGGGGCGGGAGATACGCAGTATTTT. Protein: CASSLFGQGAGDTQYF. This chain connects TRBV5-6 to TRBJ2-3, with 11 bases fitting TRBD1. Germline CDR1 is SGHDT and CDR2 is YYEEEE. The CDR3 is 16 amino acids. The V gene end was trimmed by 4 bases and the J gene end by 5 bases; junction bases not matched to a gene: 9.